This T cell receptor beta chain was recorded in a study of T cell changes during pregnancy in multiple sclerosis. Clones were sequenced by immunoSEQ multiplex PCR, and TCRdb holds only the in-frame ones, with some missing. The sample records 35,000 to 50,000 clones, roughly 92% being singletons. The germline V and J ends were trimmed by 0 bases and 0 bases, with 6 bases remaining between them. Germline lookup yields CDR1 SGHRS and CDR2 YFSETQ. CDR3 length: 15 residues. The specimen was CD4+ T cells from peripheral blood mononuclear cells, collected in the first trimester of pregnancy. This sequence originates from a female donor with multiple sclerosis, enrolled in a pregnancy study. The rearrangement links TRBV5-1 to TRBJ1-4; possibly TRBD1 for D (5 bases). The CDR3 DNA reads TGCGCCAGCAGCTTGGACAGGTCAACTAATGAAAAACTGTTTTTT. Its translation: CASSLDRSTNEKLFF.